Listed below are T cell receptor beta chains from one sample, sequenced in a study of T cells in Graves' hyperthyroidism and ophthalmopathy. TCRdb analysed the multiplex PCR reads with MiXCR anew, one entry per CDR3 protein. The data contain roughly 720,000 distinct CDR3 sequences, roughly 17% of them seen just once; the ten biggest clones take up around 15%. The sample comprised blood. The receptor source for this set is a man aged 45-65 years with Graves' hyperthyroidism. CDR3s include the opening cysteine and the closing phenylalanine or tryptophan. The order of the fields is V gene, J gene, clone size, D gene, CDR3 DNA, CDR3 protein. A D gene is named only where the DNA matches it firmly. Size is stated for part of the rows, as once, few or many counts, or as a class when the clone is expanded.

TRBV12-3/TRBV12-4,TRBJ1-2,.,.,TGTGCCAGCAGTTCTGCGTATGGCTACACCTTC,CASSSAYGYTF
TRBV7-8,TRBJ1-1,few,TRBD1,TGTGCCAGCAGCTTATTCGGACAGGGCGCTGAAGCTTTCTTT,CASSLFGQGAEAFF
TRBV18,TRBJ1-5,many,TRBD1,TGTGCCAGCTCACCCGGGACAGGGATGTTTCAGCCCCAGCATTTT,CASSPGTGMFQPQHF
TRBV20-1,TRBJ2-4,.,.,TGCAGTGCTAGTAACAGGCTAGCCAAAAACATTCAGTACTTC,CSASNRLAKNIQYF
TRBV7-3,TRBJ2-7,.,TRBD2,TGTGCCAGCAGCCGCCATAGCGGGAGTGGTGATGAGCAGTACTTC,CASSRHSGSGDEQYF
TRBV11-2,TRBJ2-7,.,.,TGTGCCAGCAGCTTAGAACAGGGAGTACCCTCCTACGAGCAGTACTTC,CASSLEQGVPSYEQYF
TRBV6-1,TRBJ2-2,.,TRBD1,TGTGCCAGCAGCCATAAGGACAGGGTTGGCACCGGGGAGCTGTTTTTT,CASSHKDRVGTGELFF
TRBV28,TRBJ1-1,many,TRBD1,TGTGCCAGCAGTTTACTAGCAGGGGGGCGCGAAAGGACTGAAGCTTTCTTT,CASSLLAGGRERTEAFF
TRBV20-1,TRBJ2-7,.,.,TGCAGTGCTAGAGATACGACAGCAGCCTACGAGCAGTACTTC,CSARDTTAAYEQYF
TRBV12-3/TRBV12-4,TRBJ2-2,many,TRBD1,TGTGCCAGCAGGGCCGGGACAGGGAACACCGGGGAGCTGTTTTTT,CASRAGTGNTGELFF
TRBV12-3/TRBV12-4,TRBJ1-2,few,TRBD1,TGTGCCAGCAGTTCTCACAGGGGGAGCTTCGGCTATGGCTACACCTTC,CASSSHRGSFGYGYTF
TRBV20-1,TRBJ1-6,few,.,TGCAGTGCAGAAAAAGCGGATTTGTCACCCCTCCACTTT,CSAEKADLSPLHF
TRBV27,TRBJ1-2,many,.,TGTGCCAGCAGTCAAAACGACTTGTATGGCTACACCTTC,CASSQNDLYGYTF
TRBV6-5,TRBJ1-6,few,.,TGTGCCAGCAGTTACTTGGGCTCCGTCGACGGATCACCCCTCCACTTT,CASSYLGSVDGSPLHF
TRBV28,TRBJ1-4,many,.,TGTGCCAGCAGCGTGGAGGGTGGTACTAATGAAAAACTGTTTTTT,CASSVEGGTNEKLFF
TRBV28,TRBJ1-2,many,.,TGTGCCAGCAGTTTCTGGCAGGGCTATGGCTACACCTTC,CASSFWQGYGYTF
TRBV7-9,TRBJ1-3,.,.,TGTGCCAGCAGCTTAGCTGATTCCTCTGGAAACACCATATCTTTT,CASSLADSSGNTISF
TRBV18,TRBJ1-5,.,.,TGTGCCAGCTCACCAATCCGGGCAGGCAATCAGCCCCAGCATTTT,CASSPIRAGNQPQHF
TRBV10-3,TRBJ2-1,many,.,TGTGCCATCAGTGAGTCGGTGGGAGACTCCTACAATGAGCAGTTCTTC,CAISESVGDSYNEQFF
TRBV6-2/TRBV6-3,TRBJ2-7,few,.,TGTGCCAGCACAGGAGGGAACAGGATCGAGCAGTACTTC,CASTGGNRIEQYF
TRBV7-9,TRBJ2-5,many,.,TGTGCCAGCAGCTCAGACAGGTTCGAGACCCAGTACTTC,CASSSDRFETQYF
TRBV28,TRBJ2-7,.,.,TGTGCCAGCACGGGCCCGTCCTACGAGCAGTACTTC,CASTGPSYEQYF
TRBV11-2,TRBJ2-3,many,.,TGTGCCAGCAGCCCTAGGGGTGGCGCCATTTCTAGCACAGATACGCAGTATTTT,CASSPRGGAISSTDTQYF
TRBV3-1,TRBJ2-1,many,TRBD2,TGTGCCAGCAGCCTTCACGCTAGCGGGTACAATGAGCAGTTCTTC,CASSLHASGYNEQFF
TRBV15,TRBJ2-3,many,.,TGTGCCACCAGCCCCCCTCGAGGCGCCAAGAGCACAGATACGCAGTATTTT,CATSPPRGAKSTDTQYF
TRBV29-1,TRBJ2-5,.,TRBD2,TGCAGCGTCGGGACTAGCGGGAGGGCCCCTCAAGAGACCCAGTACTTC,CSVGTSGRAPQETQYF
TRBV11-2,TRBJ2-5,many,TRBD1,TGTGCCAGCAGCTCGAACAGGGGGCTGGAGACCCAGTACTTC,CASSSNRGLETQYF
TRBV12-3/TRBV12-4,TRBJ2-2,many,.,TGTGCCAGTTCGACTGGAGGCCCCGGGGAGCTGTTTTTT,CASSTGGPGELFF
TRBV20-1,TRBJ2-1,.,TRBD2,TGCAGTGCTAGAAATTCCGGCGGGGGTGGTAGTGAGCAGTTCTTC,CSARNSGGGGSEQFF
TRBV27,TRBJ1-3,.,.,TGTGCCAGCAGCATGACAGCGAGCTCTGGAAACACCATATATTTT,CASSMTASSGNTIYF
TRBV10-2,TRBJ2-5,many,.,TGCGCCAGCAGTGACCCGAATTGGGAGGCTCAAGAGACCCAGTACTTC,CASSDPNWEAQETQYF
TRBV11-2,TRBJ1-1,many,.,TGTGCCAGCAGCTTACTGCAGGGGTGGACTGAAGCTTTCTTT,CASSLLQGWTEAFF
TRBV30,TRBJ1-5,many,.,TGTGCCTGGAGTTCGGACACGACCAATCAGCCCCAGCATTTT,CAWSSDTTNQPQHF
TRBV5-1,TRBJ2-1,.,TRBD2,TGCGCCAGCAGCTTGGGCGGGACTAGCACCAAAATAGGCAATGAGCAGTTCTTC,CASSLGGTSTKIGNEQFF
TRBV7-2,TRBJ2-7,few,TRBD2,TGTGCCAGCAGCCGCCCCGGGACTATCTACGAGCAGTACTTC,CASSRPGTIYEQYF
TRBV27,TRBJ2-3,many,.,TGTGCCAGCAGTTTAACGGAGATTGGCACAGATACGCAGTATTTT,CASSLTEIGTDTQYF
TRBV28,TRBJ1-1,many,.,TGTGCCAGCAGTTTACTACAGGGAGGCACTGAAGCTTTCTTT,CASSLLQGGTEAFF
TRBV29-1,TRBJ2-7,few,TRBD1,TGCAGCGTTGTACGAGGGACAGGGAATTACGAGCAGTACTTC,CSVVRGTGNYEQYF
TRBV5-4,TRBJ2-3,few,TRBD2,TGTGCCAGCACCTGGACTAGCGGGAGGGCATCAGATACGCAGTATTTT,CASTWTSGRASDTQYF
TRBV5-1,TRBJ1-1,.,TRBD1,TGCGCCAGCAGCTTGGGGACAGGGGGCGTGAACACTGAAGCTTTCTTT,CASSLGTGGVNTEAFF
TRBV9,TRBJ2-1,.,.,TGTGCCAGCAGCCCCCTAGCGAGGACCTACAATGAGCAGTTCTTC,CASSPLARTYNEQFF
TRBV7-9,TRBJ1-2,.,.,TGTGCCAGCAGCCAGTTAGATGACACATATTATGGCTACACCTTC,CASSQLDDTYYGYTF
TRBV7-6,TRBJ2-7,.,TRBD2,TGTGCCAGCAGCTTACTAGCGGGAAGGGGCGAGCAGTACTTC,CASSLLAGRGEQYF
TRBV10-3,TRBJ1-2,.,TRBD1,TGTGCCATCAGTGAGTCATCTACAGGGGGCACCCTAGGCTACACCTTC,CAISESSTGGTLGYTF
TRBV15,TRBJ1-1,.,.,TGTGCCACCAGCAGAGATAGTTTGATGGGGGGCGCAGTCTCTGAAGCTTTCTTT,CATSRDSLMGGAVSEAFF
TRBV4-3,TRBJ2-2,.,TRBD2,TGCGCCAGCAGCCAAGAAGTCCCTAGCGGTTACACCGGGGAGCTGTTTTTT,CASSQEVPSGYTGELFF
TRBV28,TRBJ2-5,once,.,TGTGCCAGCAGGGGGGGGGGGACAGAGTACTTC,CASRGGGTEYF
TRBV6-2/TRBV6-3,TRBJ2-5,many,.,TGTGCCAGCGGAGACAGCCAAGAGACCCAGTACTTC,CASGDSQETQYF
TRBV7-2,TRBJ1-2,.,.,TGTGCCAGCAGCTTAGCAACAGGGCCCAACTATGGCTACACCTTC,CASSLATGPNYGYTF
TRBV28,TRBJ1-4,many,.,TGTGCCAGCAGTTCCTGGGAAAAACTGTTTTTT,CASSSWEKLFF
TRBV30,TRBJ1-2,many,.,TGTGCCGGCCGGGATAACTATGGCTACACCTTC,CAGRDNYGYTF
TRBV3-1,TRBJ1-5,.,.,TGTGCCAGCAGCCAACAGCAGAGCAATCAGCCCCAGCATTTT,CASSQQQSNQPQHF
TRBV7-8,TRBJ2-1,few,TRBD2,TGTGCCAGCGGACGACTAGCGGGAGGTGATGAGCAGTTCTTC,CASGRLAGGDEQFF
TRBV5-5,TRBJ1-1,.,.,TGTGCCAGCAGTAAACGATACGGGGACACTGAAGCTTTCTTT,CASSKRYGDTEAFF
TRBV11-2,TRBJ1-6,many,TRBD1,TGTGCCAGCAGCTTAATGAGGGGGACAGGGGGTAGTTCACCCCTCCACTTT,CASSLMRGTGGSSPLHF
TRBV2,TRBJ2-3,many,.,TGTGCCAGCAGTGAAGGGCTAGTGACAGATACGCAGTATTTT,CASSEGLVTDTQYF
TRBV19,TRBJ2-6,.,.,TGTGCCAGTAGTACAGCCTCTGGGGCCAACGTCCTGACTTTC,CASSTASGANVLTF
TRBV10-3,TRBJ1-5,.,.,TGTGCCACGAGAGACTCTTCCAGTCAGCCCCAGCATTTT,CATRDSSSQPQHF
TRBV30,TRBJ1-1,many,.,TGTGCCTGGAGTCAGAGGGGCACTGAAGCTTTCTTT,CAWSQRGTEAFF